These 24 T cell receptor beta chains share one sample of origin, sequenced in a study of T cells after yellow fever vaccination. TCRdb ran MiXCR on the 5' RACE reads and lists one entry per CDR3 protein. The sample lists around 500,000 distinct CDR3 sequences; 21% were seen once. The sample here was PBMCs, taken more than 20 days after the first yellow fever vaccination. The receptor source for this set is a man between 18 and 35 years old who received the YFV17D yellow fever vaccine.

This clonotype has a handful of counts. The chain links TRBV5-1 to TRBJ2-3, with 8 bases that match TRBD1. Germline CDR1 and CDR2: SGHRS and YFSETQ. The CDR3 length is 20 residues. V lost 2 bases and J lost 2; bases outside the gene matches: 19. CDR3: CASSFFSGGSVVLSTDTQYF. The CDR3 nucleotides read TGCGCCAGCAGCTTTTTTTCAGGGGGCAGTGTAGTTTTGTCCACAGATACGCAGTATTTT.

This clonotype showed up many times. The chain couples TRBV5-1 to TRBJ2-1, with TRBD2 matching over 7 bases. The CDR3 has 15 amino acids. Per germline, CDR1 SGHRS and CDR2 YFSETQ. J was trimmed by 7 bases and V by 2 bases; bases with no gene match: 9. CDR3 residues: CASSLERGLNNEQFF. CDR3 DNA sequence: TGCGCCAGCAGCTTAGAGCGGGGTCTTAATAATGAGCAGTTCTTC.

This clonotype came up a few times. The rearrangement links TRBV5-5 to TRBJ2-3; D perhaps matches TRBD2 (5 bases). Deletions cut 3 bases from V and 2 bases from J, with 16 bases between. The CDR3 extends over 16 amino acids. CDR1 and CDR2 (germline): SGHKS, YYEKEE (reference sequence). The CDR3 region has the DNA TGTGCCAGCAGCTCGACCGGGCCGGGATACACAGATACGCAGTATTTT. Translation gives CASSSTGPGYTDTQYF. Combining the CDR3 with reference TRBV5-5 and TRBJ2-3 gives the whole variable domain DAGVTQSPTHLIKTRGQQVTLRCSPISGHKSVSWYQQVLGQGPQFIFQYYEKEERGRGNFPDRFSARQFPNYSSELNVNALLLGDSALYLCASSSTGPGYTDTQYFGPGTRLTVL.

This clonotype was counted between two and nine times. The V gene is TRBV12-3 or TRBV12-4, the J gene TRBJ2-4, with 8 bases fitting TRBD2. V lost 6 bases and J lost 6; bases outside the gene matches: 10. This CDR3 spans 15 amino acids. For the CDR3, the DNA is TGTGCCAGCAGAGGGATAGCGGGGAGTCTAAACATTCAGTACTTC. Encoded protein: CASRGIAGSLNIQYF.

J is TRBJ1-2 and V is TRBV20-1; D possibly corresponds to TRBD1 (5 bases). The CDR3 runs to 13 residues. Germline V gene lookup returns CDR1 DFQATT and CDR2 SNEGSKA (reference sequence). V dropped 6 bases and J dropped 0 bases, with 11 bases sitting between them. CDR3 region: CSAPGRANYGYTF. As DNA, the CDR3 is TGCAGTGCCCCGGGCAGGGCTAACTATGGCTACACCTTC.

This chain links TRBV7-9 with TRBJ1-1; D might be TRBD1 (6 bases). Trimming removed 1 base from V and 13 bases from J, with 19 bases in between. CDR3 length: 14 residues. Germline assignment: CDR1 SEHNR and CDR2 FQNEAQ (reference sequence). The CDR3 coding sequence is TGTGCCAGCAGCTTAGAAGACAGGAAGAGATTAGATTTCTTT. It translates to CASSLEDRKRLDFF.

This clonotype has more than one count but fewer than ten. The chain carries TRBV28 and TRBJ2-2; TRBD2 aligns across 10 bases. The CDR3 spans 17 residues. J lost 1 base, V lost 4 bases, and 6 bases had no gene match. Germline V lookup: CDR1 MDHEN, CDR2 SYDVKM. The CDR3 sequence is CASSYLGLARNTGELFF. Written as DNA, the CDR3 is TGTGCCAGCAGTTATTTGGGACTAGCGAGGAACACCGGGGAGCTGTTTTTT.

This clonotype was seen only a few times. V and J are TRBV27 and TRBJ1-1; no clear D gene. The CDR3 has 15 residues. Between the trimmed V and J ends, which lost 2 bases and 0 bases, there was a span of 10 bases. The germline V gene has CDR1 MNHEY and CDR2 SMNVEV (reference sequence). In DNA, the CDR3 is TGTGCCAGCAGTTTAAATCATCCGATGAACACTGAAGCTTTCTTT. Translating it yields CASSLNHPMNTEAFF.

The rearrangement links TRBV7-2 to TRBJ2-3; 11 positions agree with TRBD2. The CDR3 sequence is 19 residues long. Losses at the gene ends were 0 bases for V and 0 bases for J; bases not matched to a gene: 8. CDR1 SGHTA and CDR2 FQGNSA come from the germline V gene. CDR3 amino acids: CASSLAASGGPTSTDTQYF. Here the CDR3 DNA reads TGTGCCAGCAGCTTAGCGGCTAGCGGGGGGCCTACTAGCACAGATACGCAGTATTTT.

This rearrangement joins TRBV6-1 to TRBJ1-1, with D possibly matching TRBD1 (5 bases). Germline V gene data show CDR1 as MNHNS and CDR2 as SASEGT. The CDR3 consists of 15 residues. Trimming shortened V by 2 bases and J by 1 base, and 11 bases separated the two germline ends. The CDR3 nucleotides are TGTGCCAGCAGTGAAATGCCGGGGGAGAACACTGAAGCTTTCTTT. Its translation: CASSEMPGENTEAFF.

A few counts support this clonotype. The chain employs TRBV9 and TRBJ2-3; D may be TRBD2 (5 bases). The V end lost 7 bases, the J end lost 3 bases, and 21 bases lay between the germline ends. Germline V gene lookup returns CDR1 SGDLS and CDR2 YYNGEE. This CDR3 is built from 16 residues. DNA for the CDR3: TGTGCCAGCTCCTCCTCGTCGGGTAGCGCGACAGATACGCAGTATTTT. As protein: CASSSSSGSATDTQYF.

This clonotype showed up just a few times. The chain uses TRBV12-3 or TRBV12-4 and TRBJ2-2, with D perhaps TRBD2 (5 bases). The V end was cut by 8 bases, the J end by 4 bases, with 14 bases between. The CDR3 is made up of 14 amino acids. The CDR3 here is CASGYLSVTGELFF. The CDR3 DNA reads TGTGCCAGCGGGTACCTTAGCGTCACCGGGGAGCTGTTTTTT.

This clonotype was seen only a few times. The CDR3 DNA reads as TGTGCCAGCAGCCCCGAAGGGTTCGGATGGGACACTGAAGCTTTCTTT. Translating gives CASSPEGFGWDTEAFF. The chain couples TRBV11-1 to TRBJ1-1; D ambiguous. Between the trimmed V and J ends, which lost 5 bases and 3 bases, there was a span of 19 bases. In germline, CDR1 is SGHAT, CDR2 FQDESV (reference sequence). This CDR3 region has 16 residues. The whole variable domain, remainder taken from reference TRBV11-1 and TRBJ1-1, is EAEVAQSPRYKITEKSQAVAFWCDPISGHATLYWYRQILGQGPELLVQFQDESVVDDSQLPKDRFSAERLKGVDSTLKIQPAELGDSAMYLCASSPEGFGWDTEAFFGQGTRLTVV.

J is TRBJ2-3 and V is TRBV7-2; D gene ambiguous. The germline CDR1 and CDR2 sequences are SGHTA and FQGNSA. The CDR3 is 14 amino acids. Between the trimmed V and J ends, which lost 5 bases and 2 bases, there was a span of 11 bases. CDR3 sequence (DNA): TGTGCCAGCAGCCCCCTTAGGGCCACAGATACGCAGTATTTT. The encoded protein is CASSPLRATDTQYF.

This chain joins TRBV16 and TRBJ1-6; D is perhaps TRBD1 (6 bases). The CDR3 totals 16 residues. The germline V gene encodes CDR1 KGHSY and CDR2 FQNENV. V lost 0 bases and J lost 7, with 13 bases in between. The CDR3 DNA reads TGTGCCAGCAGCCAATCGCGCAGGGGAGCCAATTCACCCCTCCACTTT. It codes for CASSQSRRGANSPLHF. Complete variable domain (other parts from reference TRBV16 and TRBJ1-6): GEEVAQTPKHLVRGEGQKAKLYCAPIKGHSYVFWYQQVLKNEFKFLISFQNENVFDETGMPKERFSAKCLPNSPCSLEIQATKLEDSAVYFCASSQSRRGANSPLHFGNGTRLTVT.

This sequence joins TRBV4-1 and TRBJ2-5; 7 bases fit TRBD2. Looked up from germline, CDR1 is MGHRA and CDR2 is YSYEKL. The CDR3 runs 15 residues. After removal of 0 bases from V and 7 bases from J, the junction contained 8 bases not matched to a gene. Here the CDR3 DNA reads TGCGCCAGCAGCCAAGATCTGGGAAGGGAGGGGACCCAGTACTTC. Translated: CASSQDLGREGTQYF.

In its sample, this clonotype was seen a few times. The chain recombines TRBV7-3 with TRBJ2-4, with TRBD1 matching 9 bases. Looked up from germline, CDR1 is SGHTA and CDR2 is FQGTGA. The junction had 7 bases not matched to a gene; V was cut back by 2 bases and J by 5 bases. The CDR3 length is 16 residues. The CDR3 loop reads CASSLPTGGGQNIQYF. The CDR3, as DNA: TGTGCCAGCAGCTTACCCACAGGGGGCGGGCAAAACATTCAGTACTTC.

This clonotype turned up a few times. The chain employs TRBV2 and TRBJ2-3; D is tentatively TRBD1 or TRBD2 (6 bases each). This CDR3 region has 12 residues. V was clipped by 2 bases and J by 7 bases, with 7 bases between them. CDR1 is SNHLY and CDR2 is FYNNEI in the germline V gene. CDR3 nucleotides: TGTGCCAGCAGTGAACGGGGGCATACGCAGTATTTT. Translation: CASSERGHTQYF.

This clonotype came up a few times. The rearrangement joins TRBV6-1 to TRBJ1-1; 9 bases agree with TRBD1. From germline, CDR1 is MNHNS and CDR2 SASEGT. The J segment lost 1 base and the V segment lost 8 bases, leaving 5 bases of the junction unmatched. The CDR3 has 14 residues. The CDR3 protein is CASGRDRENTEAFF. In nucleotides, the CDR3 is TGTGCCAGCGGAAGGGACAGGGAGAACACTGAAGCTTTCTTT.

The chain combines TRBV4-1 with TRBJ1-6; D gene unclear. This CDR3 spans 16 amino acids. CDR1 and CDR2 (germline): MGHRA, YSYEKL. V was trimmed by 1 base and J by 0 bases, leaving 7 bases between them. The CDR3 DNA sequence: TGCGCCAGCAGCCAAGTGGGGAGCTCCTATAATTCACCCCTCCACTTT. This translates into CASSQVGSSYNSPLHF.

This clonotype turned up a few times. The chain combines TRBV12-3 or TRBV12-4 with TRBJ2-3; D uncertain. The CDR3 sequence is 15 residues long. V shed 8 bases and J shed 2 bases, with 17 bases lying between them. The CDR3: CASSPRRSNTDTQYF. As DNA, the CDR3 is TGTGCCAGCTCGCCCCGGCGGAGTAACACAGATACGCAGTATTTT.

This clonotype occurred a few times. The gene calls are TRBV5-1 and TRBJ2-3; D not resolved. The V end lost 4 bases, the J end lost 2 bases, and 20 bases lay between the germline ends. The CDR3 is 17 residues long. Germline V gene lookup returns CDR1 SGHRS and CDR2 YFSETQ. The DNA for the CDR3 is TGCGCCAGCAGCCGACAACTCCAAAGTGAAACCACAGATACGCAGTATTTT. Amino acid sequence: CASSRQLQSETTDTQYF.

In this sample, this clonotype turned up a few times. The chain links TRBV7-8 to TRBJ2-7; D is perhaps TRBD2 (6 bases). Germline lookup yields CDR1 SGHVS and CDR2 FQNEAQ. The CDR3 has 13 residues. V dropped 6 bases and J dropped 1 base, with 10 bases sitting between them. The CDR3 DNA is TGTGCCAGCAGAAGGAGGGGATCCTACGAGCAGTACGTC. It translates to CASRRRGSYEQYV.

The gene calls are TRBV7-9 and TRBJ1-1; D uncertain. This CDR3 has 15 amino acids. From germline, CDR1 is SEHNR and CDR2 FQNEAQ (reference sequence). Trimming took 7 bases from V and 4 from J, leaving 19 bases between them. This CDR3 is CASNDLAALGTEAFF. In DNA, the CDR3 is TGTGCCAGCAACGATTTGGCGGCGCTCGGCACTGAAGCTTTCTTT.